This TCR beta chain is drawn from a study of T cells in Graves' hyperthyroidism and ophthalmopathy (dated by TCRdb to 2018 to 2020). In terms of the full investigation: Peripheral blood was collected at initial diagnosis, before any treatment. A discovery cohort of fewer than 110 patients, about 43 with Graves' ophthalmopathy and 57 with stable Graves' hyperthyroidism, was used to find distinguishing TCR V-J signatures. Prospective prediction of ophthalmopathy was tested in an independent validation cohort consisting of 18 hyperthyroidism patients and more than 15 patients who later progressed to ophthalmopathy. For training and testing, the 80 to 100 patients in the discovery cohort were randomly divided in a 7:3 ratio. Thyroid tissue and blood T-cell repertoires from six Graves' hyperthyroidism patients were also compared in the study. After sampling, hyperthyroidism patients received methimazole starting at 30 mg daily, and ophthalmopathy patients received high-dose intravenous methylprednisolone. TCR Vbeta CDR3 sequencing of 120 to 150 peripheral blood samples (43 ophthalmopathy, over 70 hyperthyroidism and some 17 progressor patients) is reported in the paper. The research as a whole found: No statistical method was used to fix the sample size in advance, and group allocation was not hidden from the investigators. A 13 V-J signature model separated ophthalmopathy from stable hyperthyroidism, with around 91% sensitivity and just under 84% specificity in cross-validation and 80%/75% in testing. In validation, progression to ophthalmopathy was predicted by the model with 70.59% sensitivity and 72% to 85% specificity, a median of around 5.9 months before onset. Most expanded thyroid clonotypes (frequency above 0.001) were also detected in blood, a finding suggesting that blood repertoires may reflect thyroid immune responses.

From cysteine to phenylalanine, the CDR3 is 16 amino acids long. CDR3 DNA only is kept here, 48 bases in frame from base 1. V gives up 3 bases and J gives up 5 bases, and the segment between their germline ends measures 20 bases. According to the germline V gene, CDR1 reads MDHEN and CDR2 reads SYDVKM. Amplification of TCR beta CDR3 regions was carried out from RNA transcripts. A first-round RT-PCR of the TCR CDR3 used the HTBI primer set with the Qiagen OneStep RT-PCR kit. The libraries were constructed in a second round of multiplex PCR and then size-selected and purified. Paired-end sequencing of the libraries was performed with 100 bp reads on an Illumina HiSeq2000. In the original analysis: SOAPnuke was used to process the raw data, removing reads that contained adapters or uncalled bases, had a mean Phred below 15, or lacked an exact match to the constant primer or identifier. High-quality paired reads were merged with COPE v1.2.5, and unique nucleotide sequences were defined as clonotypes. Clonotypes were aligned to IMGT TRBV, TRBD and TRBJ reference segments using MiTCR v1.1. The analysis was restricted to V-J combinations with a frequency above 0.0001, which together covered just over 99% of the repertoires. The TCS score was defined as F50 (clonal expansion) divided by E x V (chaos), with BLOSUM62-based TCRdist calculated between CDR3 peptides within each V-J. Welch's t-statistics and random forest reduced fewer than 600 V-J features to 13, which were used in a naive Bayes classifier (R e1071). The raw public reads went through TCRdb reprocessing: fastp at Q25, MiXCR clone calling, in-frame beta chains kept. Entries are consolidated by CDR3 protein sequence, retaining the most common genes and DNA. TCRdb's processing, not the study's, gives the V and J calls here. This sample lists fewer than 350,000 distinct CDR3 sequences; about 14% were detected once. 7.8% of the sample belongs to the ten largest clones.

Hyperthyroidism patients were newly diagnosed, had a disease duration of under 2 months, and were aged 18 to 65 years. Any patient with an uncontrolled infection, another autoimmune disease, pregnancy or lactation was excluded. Diagnoses relied on clinical symptoms, serum thyroxine and TRAb, thyroid ultrasound and orbital computed tomography. Blood from progressor patients was collected at the time of first diagnosis with hyperthyroidism, before any ophthalmopathy symptoms had appeared. PBMCs were isolated from roughly 10 ml of fresh peripheral blood by Ficoll-Paque density gradient centrifugation. Progressor patients were initially diagnosed with Graves' hyperthyroidism and developed ophthalmopathy during follow-up. Total RNA was extracted with Trizol reagent, and quality was checked on an Agilent 2100 Bioanalyzer. In its sample, this clonotype was seen many times. This receptor's antigen is unknown. Per-nucleotide qualities are absent, and no much larger clonotype sits a single base away.

This chain is built from TRBV28 and TRBJ2-7, and TRBD1 may be the D gene, going by 6 matching bases. The sequence derives from a woman aged 25 to 39 with Graves' hyperthyroidism that later progressed to Graves' ophthalmopathy. The material sequenced was blood. The CDR3 has the sequence CASSFWGRGAPNEQYF. The nucleotide sequence is given as TGTGCCAGCAGTTTCTGGGGCAGGGGAGCACCTAACGAGCAGTACTTC.